This TCR beta chain was observed in a study of T cell repertoires in cytomegalovirus infection. At the level of the study: Use of recently identified HLA-C-restricted and well-studied HLA-B-restricted CMV epitopes was part of the study. Both a matching HLA type and CMV infection were indicated by public TCR beta signatures.

General study results and limits: The study found HLA-C-restricted CMV-specific TCR beta clonotypes dominating the ex vivo response.

The CDR3 consists of 15 residues. Germline V lookup: CDR1 SGHTA, CDR2 FQGNSA. The V end was cut by 2 bases, the J end by 0 bases, with 11 bases between. TCRdb itself ran the reads through MiXCR, one entry per CDR3 protein. The sample yields approximately 730,000 distinct CDR3 sequences, about 28% seen once. This clonotype was counted many times. Its specificity is not known. The gene calls are TRBV7-2 and TRBJ2-7, with TRBD2 as a possible D gene (5 bases). The sample here was cultured CD8+ T cells from PBMCs, taken from culture after CMV antigen stimulation. This clonotype was obtained from a human donor in good health (CMV status not recorded). Some clones in this sample may be carry-over from other donors' samples. CDR3 in DNA: TGTGCCAGCAGCTTAAGGCCCGACTACTCCTACGAGCAGTACTTC. It yields the protein CASSLRPDYSYEQYF.